Below are 19 T cell receptor beta chains sequenced from a single sample in a study of blood T cell repertoires in COVID-19. Sequenced by immunoSEQ multiplex PCR; TCRdb stores in-frame clones only, minus some. The repertoire consists of 200,000 to 250,000 clones, with roughly 90% occurring once and the leading ten covering about 2.2%. Specimen: peripheral blood. The receptors were gathered from a woman aged 45-65 years with acute or convalescent COVID-19.

The rearrangement joins TRBV7-2 to TRBJ2-5; D ambiguous. CDR3 length: 14 residues. V was clipped by 1 base and J by 4 bases, with 10 bases between them. In germline, CDR1 is SGHTA, CDR2 FQGNSA. CDR3 in amino acids: CASSLGHSGETQYF. CDR3 coding DNA: TGTGCCAGCAGCTTAGGTCACAGTGGAGAGACCCAGTACTTC.

The genes are TRBV24-1 and TRBJ1-3; D is possibly TRBD1 (5 bases). There are 13 residues in the CDR3. Trimming removed 9 bases at V and 2 bases at J, with 10 bases between. CDR1 and CDR2 (germline): KGHDR, SFDVKD. CDR3 DNA sequence: TGTGCCACCGGGGGGTCCCCTGGAAACACCATATATTTT. Encoded protein: CATGGSPGNTIYF.

The chain couples TRBV5-1 to TRBJ2-2; perhaps TRBD2 as D (5 bases). V was trimmed by 4 bases and J by 5 bases, leaving 12 bases between them. Germline-derived CDR1 and CDR2 are SGHRS and YFSETQ. There are 14 residues in the CDR3. CDR3 region: CASSAGPPTGELFF. The CDR3 bases are TGCGCCAGCAGCGCGGGTCCGCCGACCGGGGAGCTGTTTTTT.

In its sample, this clone was seen once. The chain joins TRBV5-4 to TRBJ2-1; 8 nucleotides match TRBD1. Trimming cost V 2 bases and J 4 bases; bases outside gene matches: 8. Germline V gene data show CDR1 as SGHNT and CDR2 as YYREEE (reference sequence). This CDR3 comprises 16 residues. This CDR3 is CASSLAEDRAYNEQFF. The CDR3 nucleotides are TGTGCCAGCAGCTTAGCGGAGGACAGGGCTTACAATGAGCAGTTCTTC.

The chain recombines TRBV10-3 with TRBJ2-5, with D unresolved. The CDR3 spans 13 residues. Germline V gene data show CDR1 as ENHRY and CDR2 as SYGVKD. Trimming removed 3 bases from V and 5 bases from J, with 10 bases in between. CDR3 region: CAISDSAAETQYF. The CDR3, as DNA: TGTGCCATCAGTGATTCGGCGGCTGAGACCCAGTACTTC.

The chain recombines TRBV4-1 with TRBJ2-5; 8 positions agree with TRBD2. V trimming: 0 bases; J trimming: 9 bases; junction bases outside the gene matches: 6. The CDR3 runs to 14 residues. Germline values: CDR1 MGHRA, CDR2 YSYEKL. The CDR3 coding sequence is TGCGCCAGCAGCCAAGACGGGAGGGGGATGGCCCAGTACTTC. Its protein product is CASSQDGRGMAQYF.

This chain links TRBV29-1 with TRBJ2-2; 7 bases line up with TRBD2. This CDR3 contains 14 residues. V was clipped by 5 bases and J by 1 base; unmatched bases: 4. CDR1 and CDR2 (germline): SQVTM, ANQGSEA. Here the CDR3 reads CSVFGGRNTGELFF. As DNA, the CDR3 is TGCAGCGTTTTTGGCGGGAGGAACACCGGGGAGCTGTTTTTT.

This sequence joins TRBV30 and TRBJ1-1; D call uncertain. Between the trimmed V and J ends, which lost 4 bases and 10 bases, there was a span of 16 bases. Germline CDR1 GTSNPN, CDR2 SVGIG (reference sequence). The CDR3 consists of 12 residues. CDR3 protein: CAWIEGLSIAFF. The CDR3 coding sequence is TGTGCCTGGATTGAGGGCCTGTCGATAGCTTTCTTT.

This rearrangement joins TRBV5-6 to TRBJ2-7; TRBD2 might be the D (6 bases). V was trimmed by 4 bases and J by 0 bases, leaving 11 bases between them. The germline V gene has CDR1 SGHDT and CDR2 YYEEEE. The CDR3 is made up of 14 amino acids. The CDR3 sequence: CASSRGDPSYEQYF. CDR3 nucleotide sequence: TGTGCCAGCAGCCGCGGGGACCCCTCCTACGAGCAGTACTTC.

This rearrangement joins TRBV5-6 to TRBJ1-4, with D perhaps matching TRBD1 (5 bases). V was clipped by 4 bases and J by 2 bases, with 12 bases between them. The V gene's germline CDR1 is SGHDT and CDR2 YYEEEE. This CDR3 spans 15 amino acids. In nucleotides, the CDR3 is TGTGCCAGCAGCCTCCAGGGCCCGACTAATGAAAAACTGTTTTTT. This codes for CASSLQGPTNEKLFF.

In nucleotides, the CDR3 is TGTGCCAGCAGCTTAGCTTCCAGCTCCTACGAGCAGTACTTC. Protein sequence: CASSLASSSYEQYF. The gene calls are TRBV7-2 and TRBJ2-7; D uncertain. This CDR3 is built from 14 residues. Trimming removed 0 bases at V and 0 bases at J, with 6 bases between. Germline loops: CDR1 SGHTA, CDR2 FQGNSA.

The genes are TRBV4-1 and TRBJ2-2, with TRBD2 matching over 10 bases. J gave up 4 bases and V 1 base, and 6 bases lay outside the gene matches. Per germline, CDR1 MGHRA and CDR2 YSYEKL. This CDR3 comprises 17 residues. CDR3 sequence: CASSQGGAGGPTGELFF. CDR3 DNA: TGCGCCAGCAGCCAAGGGGGAGCGGGAGGGCCCACCGGGGAGCTGTTTTTT.

This chain uses TRBV4-1 with TRBJ2-5; 11 bases match TRBD2. J gave up 5 bases and V 1 base, and 9 bases lay outside the gene matches. This CDR3 contains 17 residues. Germline V lookup: CDR1 MGHRA, CDR2 YSYEKL. This CDR3 is CASSQGISGGGRETQYF. The CDR3 DNA sequence: TGCGCCAGCAGCCAAGGAATTAGCGGGGGGGGTCGGGAGACCCAGTACTTC.

This clone was observed a few times. Within the sample, other DNA sequences also encode this same CDR3. The V call is TRBV7-6, the J call TRBJ2-1, with D perhaps matching TRBD1 (5 bases). CDR3 length: 12 amino acids. Trimming cost V 4 bases and J 6 bases, with 7 bases left between them. Germline V lookup: CDR1 SGHVS, CDR2 FNYEAQ. As DNA, the CDR3 is TGTGCCAGCAGCTCTAGGGGCAATGAGCAGTTCTTC. This translates into CASSSRGNEQFF.

The J gene is TRBJ1-5, the V gene TRBV2; D gene ambiguous. Germline V CDR1 and CDR2: SNHLY, FYNNEI. Deletions cut 8 bases from V and 9 bases from J, with 14 bases between. This CDR3 has 12 residues. The CDR3 here is CASRVLDRPQHF. CDR3 DNA sequence: TGTGCCAGCCGGGTCCTGGATCGGCCCCAGCATTTT.

CDR3 nucleotide sequence: TGTGCCAGCAAAGACCTGACACTCCAGGGATACATTCAGTACTTC. Its protein is CASKDLTLQGYIQYF. This sequence joins TRBV19 and TRBJ2-4; D is perhaps TRBD1 (5 bases). From germline, CDR1 is LNHDA and CDR2 SQIVND (reference sequence). V was shortened by 9 bases and J by 8 bases, with 23 bases between the two germline ends. The CDR3 spans 15 residues. The full variable domain, its missing parts supplied by reference TRBV19 and TRBJ2-4, is DGGITQSPKYLFRKEGQNVTLSCEQNLNHDAMYWYRQDPGQGLRLIYYSQIVNDFQKGDIAEGYSVSREKKESFPLTVTSAQKNPTAFYLCASKDLTLQGYIQYFGAGTRLSVL.

J is TRBJ1-5 and V is TRBV6-2 or TRBV6-3, with D perhaps TRBD1 (6 bases). Germline CDR1 MNHEY, CDR2 SVGEGT. Trimming shortened V by 5 bases and J by 4 bases, and 12 bases separated the two germline ends. This CDR3 comprises 14 residues. The CDR3 DNA is TGTGCCAGCAGTCCCTGGGACAAAAATCAGCCCCAGCATTTT. Its protein is CASSPWDKNQPQHF.

The V and J genes are TRBV12-3 or TRBV12-4 and TRBJ2-7, with TRBD2 identical over 8 bases. This CDR3 has 13 amino acids. J was trimmed by 2 bases and V by 7 bases; bases with no gene match: 4. The CDR3 DNA reads TGTGCCAGCATACCGGGACTAGCCTACGAGCAGTACTTC. Encoded protein: CASIPGLAYEQYF.

This clone appeared a single time. The chain recombines TRBV18 with TRBJ2-1; TRBD2 might be the D (5 bases). The CDR3 runs 15 residues. Germline CDR1 is KGHSH and CDR2 is LQKENI. The V end lost 1 base, the J end lost 8 bases, and 15 bases lay between the germline ends. The CDR3 DNA sequence: TGTGCCAGCTCACCACGACTACCGCCGGCCGATGAGCAGTTCTTC. This translates into CASSPRLPPADEQFF.